The sequence of this TCR beta chain was determined in a study of cytomegalovirus exposure and HLA in healthy donors. Study-level findings and limits: Looking again later, the authors saw that most CMV-associated TCR beta chains seemed HLA-restricted. No immune exposure information besides CMV serostatus was available. Accurate prediction of HLA-A and HLA-B alleles (for most subjects) was reportedly achieved from TCR beta sequences.

PCR used 60 Vbeta primers and 13 Jbeta primers. Using immunoSEQ multiplex PCR, the repertoire was profiled, and TCRdb retains in-frame clones only, with some absent. The top ten hold roughly 1.5% of the sample, which has 150,000 or so clones, roughly 84% seen once. The CDR3 consists of 16 residues. V lost 7 bases and J lost 4; bases outside the gene matches: 15. CDR1 is WNHNN, CDR2 SYGVQD, per germline (reference sequence). This clone was detected only a few times. Its antigen is not identified. The material sequenced was PBMCs. This sequence originates from a male donor in good health and CMV-seronegative. The chain recombines TRBV10-1 with TRBJ2-7; 8 nucleotides agree with TRBD1. The CDR3 nucleotides read TGCGCCAGCATCCAACCGCGGACAGGGAAAGAGTACGAGCAGTACTTC. It translates to CASIQPRTGKEYEQYF.